This T cell receptor beta chain stems from a study of control samples from healthy donors and cancer patients. Measured with immunoSEQ multiplex PCR; TCRdb has only the in-frame clones, and not every one. This sample has fewer than 50,000 clones, with roughly nine tenths found just once. Germline loops: CDR1 SGHAT, CDR2 FQNNGV. V lost 2 bases to trimming and J lost 3 bases; unmatched junction nucleotides: 7. This CDR3 spans 15 amino acids. The TCR sequence derives from a man aged 25 to 40 with colorectal cancer. The V gene is TRBV11-2, the J gene TRBJ2-7, with TRBD1 identical over 7 bases. Sequencing was performed on PBMCs. The CDR3 DNA reads as TGTGCCAGCAGCTTATCCGACAGGGATTTCTACGAGCAGTACGTC. This sequence encodes CASSLSDRDFYEQYV.